This T cell receptor beta chain was recovered during a study of CD8 T cells in ankylosing spondylitis. Study results and caveats: Researchers report that disease-linked clones proved CD8+ and relatively rare in peripheral blood.

The table lists this clonotype with many counts. As yet, its antigen is unknown. TCRdb itself ran the 5' RACE reads through MiXCR, one entry per CDR3 protein. The sample carries under 300,000 distinct CDR3 sequences, about 11% recorded once. CDR1 and CDR2 from the germline V gene are SGHVS and FQNEAQ. This CDR3 has 18 amino acids. The junction had 9 bases not matched to a gene; V was cut back by 0 bases and J by 0 bases. The chain recombines TRBV7-8 with TRBJ2-7; 9 bases align to TRBD2. Sequencing input: blood, either unsorted or a sorted T cell fraction (not recorded which). This TCR was sampled from a male donor with ankylosing spondylitis or in good health (not recorded which). The CDR3 loop is CASSLALTRLAVSYEQYF. CDR3 DNA sequence: TGTGCCAGCAGCTTAGCGCTGACCAGACTAGCGGTCTCCTACGAGCAGTACTTC.